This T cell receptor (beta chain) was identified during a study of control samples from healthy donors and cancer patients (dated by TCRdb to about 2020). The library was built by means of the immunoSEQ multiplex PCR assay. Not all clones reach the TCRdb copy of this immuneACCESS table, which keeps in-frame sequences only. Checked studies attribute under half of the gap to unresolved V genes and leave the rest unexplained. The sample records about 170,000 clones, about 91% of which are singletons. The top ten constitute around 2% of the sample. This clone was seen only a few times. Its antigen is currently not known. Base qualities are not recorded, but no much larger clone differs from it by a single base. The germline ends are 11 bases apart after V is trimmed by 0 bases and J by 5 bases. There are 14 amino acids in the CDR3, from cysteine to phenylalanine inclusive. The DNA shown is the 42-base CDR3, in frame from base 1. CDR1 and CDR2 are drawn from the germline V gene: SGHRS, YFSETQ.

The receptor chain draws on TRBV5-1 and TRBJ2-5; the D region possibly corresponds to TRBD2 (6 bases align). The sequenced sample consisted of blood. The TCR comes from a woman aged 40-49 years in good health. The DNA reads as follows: TGCGCCAGCAGCTTGGATTGGAGGGTGGAGACCCAGTACTTC. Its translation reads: CASSLDWRVETQYF.